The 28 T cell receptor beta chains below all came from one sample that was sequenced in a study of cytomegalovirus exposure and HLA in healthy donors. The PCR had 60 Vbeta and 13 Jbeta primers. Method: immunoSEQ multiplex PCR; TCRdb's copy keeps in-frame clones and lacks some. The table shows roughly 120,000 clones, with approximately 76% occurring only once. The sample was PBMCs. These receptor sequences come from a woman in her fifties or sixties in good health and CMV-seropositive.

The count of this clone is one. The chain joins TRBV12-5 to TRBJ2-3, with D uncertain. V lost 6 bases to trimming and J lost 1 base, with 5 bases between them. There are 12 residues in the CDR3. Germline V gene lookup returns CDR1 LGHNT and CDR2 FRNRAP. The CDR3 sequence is CASGPGTDTQYF. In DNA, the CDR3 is TGTGCTAGTGGCCCCGGCACAGATACGCAGTATTTT.

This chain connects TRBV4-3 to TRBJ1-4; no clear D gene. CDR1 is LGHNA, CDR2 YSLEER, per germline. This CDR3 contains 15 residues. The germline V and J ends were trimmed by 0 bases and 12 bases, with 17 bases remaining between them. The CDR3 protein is CASSQDWGARRQLFF. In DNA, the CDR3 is TGCGCCAGCAGCCAAGATTGGGGAGCCAGGAGACAACTGTTTTTT.

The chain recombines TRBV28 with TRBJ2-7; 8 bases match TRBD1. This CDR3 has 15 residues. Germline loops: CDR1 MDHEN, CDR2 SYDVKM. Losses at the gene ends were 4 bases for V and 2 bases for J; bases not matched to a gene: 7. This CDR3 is CASSSTGTGAYEQYF. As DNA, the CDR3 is TGTGCCAGCAGTTCCACCGGGACAGGTGCCTACGAGCAGTACTTC.

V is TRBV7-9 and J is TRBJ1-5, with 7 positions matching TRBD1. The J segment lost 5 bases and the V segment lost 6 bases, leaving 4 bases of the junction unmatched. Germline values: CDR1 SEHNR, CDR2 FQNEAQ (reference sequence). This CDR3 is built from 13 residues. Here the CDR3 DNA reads TGTGCCAGCAGTTGGACAGGTGATCAGCCCCAGCATTTT. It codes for CASSWTGDQPQHF.

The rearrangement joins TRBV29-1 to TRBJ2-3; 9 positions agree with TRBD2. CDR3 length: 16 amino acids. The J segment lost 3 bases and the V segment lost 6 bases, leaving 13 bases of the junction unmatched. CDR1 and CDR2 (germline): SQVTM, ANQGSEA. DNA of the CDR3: TGCAGCGTAGTACCTGCGACTAGCGGAAGGACAGATACGCAGTATTTT. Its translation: CSVVPATSGRTDTQYF.

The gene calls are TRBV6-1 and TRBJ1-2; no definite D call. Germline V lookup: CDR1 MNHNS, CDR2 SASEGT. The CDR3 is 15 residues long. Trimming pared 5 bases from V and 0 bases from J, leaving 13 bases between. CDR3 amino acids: CASSTRREANYGYTF. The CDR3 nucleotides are TGTGCCAGCAGTACCCGACGAGAGGCTAACTATGGCTACACCTTC.

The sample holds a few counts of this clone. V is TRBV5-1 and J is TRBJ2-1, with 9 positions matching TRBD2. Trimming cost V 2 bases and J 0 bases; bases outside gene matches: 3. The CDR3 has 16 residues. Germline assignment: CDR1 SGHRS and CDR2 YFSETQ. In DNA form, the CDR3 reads TGCGCCAGCAGCTTAGCGGGGGGCTTCTCCTACAATGAGCAGTTCTTC. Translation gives CASSLAGGFSYNEQFF.

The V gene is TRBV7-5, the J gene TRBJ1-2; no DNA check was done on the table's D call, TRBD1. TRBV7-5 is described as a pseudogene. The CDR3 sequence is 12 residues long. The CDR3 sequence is CARSDNRDGYTF. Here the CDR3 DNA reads TGTGCCAGAAGCGACAACAGGGATGGCTACACCTTC.

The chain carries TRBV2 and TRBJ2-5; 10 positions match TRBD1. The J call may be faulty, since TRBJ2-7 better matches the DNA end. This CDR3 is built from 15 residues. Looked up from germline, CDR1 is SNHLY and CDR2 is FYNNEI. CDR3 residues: CASSLRGQGYDEQYF. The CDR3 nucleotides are TGTGCCAGCAGTTTAAGGGGACAGGGGTATGACGAGCAGTACTTC.

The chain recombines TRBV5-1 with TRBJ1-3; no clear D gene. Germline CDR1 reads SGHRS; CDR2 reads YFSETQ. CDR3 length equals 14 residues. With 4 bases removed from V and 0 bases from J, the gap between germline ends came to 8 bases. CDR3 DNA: TGCGCCAGCAGCGAGGACTTCTCTGGAAACACCATATATTTT. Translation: CASSEDFSGNTIYF. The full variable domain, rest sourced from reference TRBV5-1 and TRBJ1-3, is KAGVTQTPRYLIKTRGQQVTLSCSPISGHRSVSWYQQTPGQGLQFLFEYFSETQRNKGNFPGRFSGRQFSNSRSEMNVSTLELGDSALYLCASSEDFSGNTIYFGEGSWLTVV.

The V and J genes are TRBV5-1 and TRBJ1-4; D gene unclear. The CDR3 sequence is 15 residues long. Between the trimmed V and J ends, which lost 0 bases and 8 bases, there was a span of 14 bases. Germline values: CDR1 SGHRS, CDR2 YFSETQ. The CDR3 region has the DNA TGCGCCAGCAGCTTGGCTCCCGGCGGGTACGAAAAACTGTTTTTT. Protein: CASSLAPGGYEKLFF.

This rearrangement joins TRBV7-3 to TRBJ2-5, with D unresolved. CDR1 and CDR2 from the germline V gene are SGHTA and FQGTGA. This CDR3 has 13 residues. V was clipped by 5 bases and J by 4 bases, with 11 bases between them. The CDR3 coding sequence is TGTGCCAGCAGCCGGAGTTTAGGAGAGACCCAGTACTTC. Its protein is CASSRSLGETQYF.

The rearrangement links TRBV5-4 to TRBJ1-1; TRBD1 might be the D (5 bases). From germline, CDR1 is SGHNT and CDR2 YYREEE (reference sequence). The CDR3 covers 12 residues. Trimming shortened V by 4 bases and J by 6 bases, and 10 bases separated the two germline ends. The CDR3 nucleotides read TGTGCCAGCAGCCCCGCGGGGGCTGAAGCTTTCTTT. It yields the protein CASSPAGAEAFF.

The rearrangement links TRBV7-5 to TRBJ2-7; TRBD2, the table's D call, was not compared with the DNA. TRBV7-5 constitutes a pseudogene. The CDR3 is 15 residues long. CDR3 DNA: TGTGTCAGAAGCTTAACTAGCGGGGGCTCCTACGAGCAGTACTTC. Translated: CVRSLTSGGSYEQYF.

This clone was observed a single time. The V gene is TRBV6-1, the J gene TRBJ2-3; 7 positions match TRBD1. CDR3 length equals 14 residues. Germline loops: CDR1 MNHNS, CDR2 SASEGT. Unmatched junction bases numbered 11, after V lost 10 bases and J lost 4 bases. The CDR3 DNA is TGTGCCACCCACTCCGGGACAGTGGCAGATACGCAGTATTTT. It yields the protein CATHSGTVADTQYF.

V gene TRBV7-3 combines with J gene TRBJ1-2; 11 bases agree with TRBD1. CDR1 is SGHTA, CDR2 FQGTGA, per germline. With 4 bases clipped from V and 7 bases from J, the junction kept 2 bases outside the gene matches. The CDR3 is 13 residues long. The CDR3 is CASSSGTGGGYTF. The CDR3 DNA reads TGTGCCAGCAGCTCCGGGACAGGGGGTGGCTACACCTTC.

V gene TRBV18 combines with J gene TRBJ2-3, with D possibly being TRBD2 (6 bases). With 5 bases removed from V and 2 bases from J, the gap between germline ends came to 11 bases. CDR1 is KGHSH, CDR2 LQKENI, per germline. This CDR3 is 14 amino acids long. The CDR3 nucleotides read TGTGCCAGCTCAGCGGGATTACTCACAGATACGCAGTATTTT. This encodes CASSAGLLTDTQYF.

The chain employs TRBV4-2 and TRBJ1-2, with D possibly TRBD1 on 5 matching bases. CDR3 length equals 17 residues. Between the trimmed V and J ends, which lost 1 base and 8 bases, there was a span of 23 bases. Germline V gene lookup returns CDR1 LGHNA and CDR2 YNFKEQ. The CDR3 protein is CASSQGPRPYQGGGYTF. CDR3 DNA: TGTGCCAGCAGCCAAGGCCCCCGGCCCTATCAGGGAGGCGGCTACACCTTC.

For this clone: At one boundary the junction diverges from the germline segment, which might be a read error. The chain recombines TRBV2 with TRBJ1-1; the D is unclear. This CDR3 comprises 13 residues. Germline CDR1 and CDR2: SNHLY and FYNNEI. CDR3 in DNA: TGTGCCAGCAGTGGGTCGGTGGGCAGTTTTCCCCTTTTT. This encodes CASSGSVGSFPLF.

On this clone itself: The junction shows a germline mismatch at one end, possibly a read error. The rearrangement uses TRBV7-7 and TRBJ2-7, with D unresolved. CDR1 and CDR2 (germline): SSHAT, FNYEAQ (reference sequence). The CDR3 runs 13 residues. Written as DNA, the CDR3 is TGTGCTAGCAGCTTAGCTTCGCAGTCCGAGCAGTACTTC. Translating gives CASSLASQSEQYF.

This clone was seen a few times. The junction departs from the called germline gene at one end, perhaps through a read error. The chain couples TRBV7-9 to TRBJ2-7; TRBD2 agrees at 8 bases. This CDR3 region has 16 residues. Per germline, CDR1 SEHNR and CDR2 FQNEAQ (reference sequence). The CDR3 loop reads CSSSPPPEAGVYEQYF. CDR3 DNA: TGTTCCAGCAGCCCGCCACCGGAAGCGGGAGTCTACGAGCAGTACTTC.

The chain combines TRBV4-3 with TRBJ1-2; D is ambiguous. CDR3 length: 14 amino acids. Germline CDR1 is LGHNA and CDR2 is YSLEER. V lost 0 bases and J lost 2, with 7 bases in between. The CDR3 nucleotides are TGCGCCAGCAGCCAAGATCCACTAAACTATGGCTACACCTTC. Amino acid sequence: CASSQDPLNYGYTF.

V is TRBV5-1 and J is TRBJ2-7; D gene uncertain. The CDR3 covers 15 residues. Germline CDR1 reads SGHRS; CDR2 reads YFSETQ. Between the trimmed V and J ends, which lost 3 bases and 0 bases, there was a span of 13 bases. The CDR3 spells CASSSNSAASYEQYF. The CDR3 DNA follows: TGCGCCAGCAGCTCCAATTCGGCGGCCTCCTACGAGCAGTACTTC.

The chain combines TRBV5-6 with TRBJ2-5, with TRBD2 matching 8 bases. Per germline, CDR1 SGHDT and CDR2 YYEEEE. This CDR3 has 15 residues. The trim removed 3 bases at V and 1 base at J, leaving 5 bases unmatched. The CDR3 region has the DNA TGTGCCAGCAGCTCCGGGGGGGACCTCCAAGAGACCCAGTACTTC. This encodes CASSSGGDLQETQYF.

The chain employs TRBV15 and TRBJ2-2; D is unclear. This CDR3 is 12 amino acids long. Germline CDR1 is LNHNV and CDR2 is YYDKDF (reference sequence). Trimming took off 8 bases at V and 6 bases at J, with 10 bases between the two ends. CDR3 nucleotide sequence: TGTGCCACCGCCAGGTCCGCCGGGGAGCTGTTTTTT. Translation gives CATARSAGELFF. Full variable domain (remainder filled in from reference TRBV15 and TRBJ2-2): DAMVIQNPRYQVTQFGKPVTLSCSQTLNHNVMYWYQQKSSQAPKLLFHYYDKDFNNEADTPDNFQSRRPNTSFCFLDIRSPGLGDTAMYLCATARSAGELFFGEGSRLTVL.

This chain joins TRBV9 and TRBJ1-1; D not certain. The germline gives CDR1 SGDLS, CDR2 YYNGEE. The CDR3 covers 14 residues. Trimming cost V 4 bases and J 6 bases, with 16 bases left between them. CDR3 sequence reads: CASSPSGWVAEAFF. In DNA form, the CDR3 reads TGTGCCAGCAGCCCTAGCGGGTGGGTAGCTGAAGCTTTCTTT.

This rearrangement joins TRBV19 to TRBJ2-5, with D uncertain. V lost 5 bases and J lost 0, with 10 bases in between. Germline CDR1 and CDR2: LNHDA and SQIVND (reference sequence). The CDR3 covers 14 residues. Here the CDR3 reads CASSPLQYQETQYF. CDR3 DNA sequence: TGTGCCAGTAGTCCGCTACAGTACCAAGAGACCCAGTACTTC. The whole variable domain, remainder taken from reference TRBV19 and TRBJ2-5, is DGGITQSPKYLFRKEGQNVTLSCEQNLNHDAMYWYRQDPGQGLRLIYYSQIVNDFQKGDIAEGYSVSREKKESFPLTVTSAQKNPTAFYLCASSPLQYQETQYFGPGTRLLVL.

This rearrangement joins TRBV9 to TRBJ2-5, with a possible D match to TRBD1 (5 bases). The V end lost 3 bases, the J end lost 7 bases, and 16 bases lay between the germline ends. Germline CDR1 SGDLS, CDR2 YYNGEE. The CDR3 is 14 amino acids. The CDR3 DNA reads TGTGCCAGCAGCGAGGGAAGGGGTTGGACGACCCAGTACTTC. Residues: CASSEGRGWTTQYF.